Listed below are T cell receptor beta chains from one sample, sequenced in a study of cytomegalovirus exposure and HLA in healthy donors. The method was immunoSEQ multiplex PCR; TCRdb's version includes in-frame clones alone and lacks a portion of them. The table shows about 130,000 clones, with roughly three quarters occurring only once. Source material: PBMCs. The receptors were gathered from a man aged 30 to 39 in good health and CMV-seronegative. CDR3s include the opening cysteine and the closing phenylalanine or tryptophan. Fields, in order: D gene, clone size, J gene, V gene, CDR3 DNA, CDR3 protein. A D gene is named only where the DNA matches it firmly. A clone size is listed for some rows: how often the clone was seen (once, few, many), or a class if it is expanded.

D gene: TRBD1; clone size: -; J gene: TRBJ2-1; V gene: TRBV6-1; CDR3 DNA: TGTGCCAGCAGTGACACCGGGACAGGGTGGAATGAGCAGTTCTTC; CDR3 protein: CASSDTGTGWNEQFF
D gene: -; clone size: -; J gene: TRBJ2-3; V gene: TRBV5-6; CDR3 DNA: TGTGCCAGCAGCTTAAGCGGGCTTTTGTATTTT; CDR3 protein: CASSLSGLLYF
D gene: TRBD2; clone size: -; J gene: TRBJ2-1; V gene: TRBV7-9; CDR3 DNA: TGTGCCAGCAGCCCCTCCGAGCGGGAGGTGGGAGAGCAGTTCTTC; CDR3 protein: CASSPSEREVGEQFF
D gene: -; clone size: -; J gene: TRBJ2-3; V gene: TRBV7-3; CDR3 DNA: TGTGCCAGCAGCTCAAGCGGGCAAAGCACAGATACGCAGTATTTT; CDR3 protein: CASSSSGQSTDTQYF
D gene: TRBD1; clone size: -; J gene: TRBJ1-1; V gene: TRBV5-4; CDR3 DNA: TGTGCCAGCAGCTTGGGGGTGACAGGGGGCACTGAAGCTTTCTTT; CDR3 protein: CASSLGVTGGTEAFF
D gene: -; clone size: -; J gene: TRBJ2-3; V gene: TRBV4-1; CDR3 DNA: TGCGCCAGCAGCCAAGACTATTGGACTAAAACAGATACGCAGTATTTT; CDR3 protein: CASSQDYWTKTDTQYF
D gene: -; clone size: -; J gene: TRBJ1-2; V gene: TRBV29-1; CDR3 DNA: TGCAGCGTTGAAGATCAGCCTCGGGATGGCTACACCTTC; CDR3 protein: CSVEDQPRDGYTF
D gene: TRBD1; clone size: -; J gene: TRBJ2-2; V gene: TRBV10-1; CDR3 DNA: TGCGCCAGCAGTGAGTCGGAGGGACAGGGGGATACCGGGGAGCTGTTTTTT; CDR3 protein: CASSESEGQGDTGELFF
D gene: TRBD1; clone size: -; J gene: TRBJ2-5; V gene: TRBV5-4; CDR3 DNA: TGTGCCAGCAGCTTCTCCGGACAGGCCGTATTGTACTTC; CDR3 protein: CASSFSGQAVLYF
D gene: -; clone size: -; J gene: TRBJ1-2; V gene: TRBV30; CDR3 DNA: TGTGCCTGGAGTCCACTATTGGCCGGCGGCTACACCTTC; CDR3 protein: CAWSPLLAGGYTF
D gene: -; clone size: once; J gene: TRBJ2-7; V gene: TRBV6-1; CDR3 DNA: TGTGCCAGTGGGGGGAGGGACACCTATGTCGGCGAGCAGTACTTC; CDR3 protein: CASGGRDTYVGEQYF
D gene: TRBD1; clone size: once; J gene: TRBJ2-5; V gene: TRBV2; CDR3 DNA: TGTGCCAGCAGGGGGGACAGGGGGATACAAGAGACCCAGTACTTC; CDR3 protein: CASRGDRGIQETQYF
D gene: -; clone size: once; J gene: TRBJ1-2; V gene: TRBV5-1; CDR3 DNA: TGCGCCAGCAGCAACGGAGGATATGGCTACACCTTC; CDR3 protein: CASSNGGYGYTF
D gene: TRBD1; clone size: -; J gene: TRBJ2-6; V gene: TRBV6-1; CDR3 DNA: TGTGCCAGCAGTGAAGGGGGACAGACTTACTCTGGGGCCAACGTCCTGACTTTC; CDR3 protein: CASSEGGQTYSGANVLTF
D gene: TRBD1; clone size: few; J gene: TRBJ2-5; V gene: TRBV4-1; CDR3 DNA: TGCGCCAGCAGCCAAGCCGGGACAGCCCAAGAGACCCAGTACTTC; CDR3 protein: CASSQAGTAQETQYF
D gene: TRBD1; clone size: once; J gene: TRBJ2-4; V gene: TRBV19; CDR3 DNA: TGTGCCAGTAGTCTCCCCCGGGGGTGGGACAGGGTTGAAGAGGGAAACATTCAGTACTTC; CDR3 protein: CASSLPRGWDRVEEGNIQYF
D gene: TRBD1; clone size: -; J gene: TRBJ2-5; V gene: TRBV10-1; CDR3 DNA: TGCGCCAGCAGCGATGACAGGGTAGTGGAGACCCAGTACTTC; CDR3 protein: CASSDDRVVETQYF
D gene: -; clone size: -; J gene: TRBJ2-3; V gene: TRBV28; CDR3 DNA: TGTGCCAGCAGTCTCAGGACTCCCGGGAGTTCAGATACGCAGTATTTT; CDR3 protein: CASSLRTPGSSDTQYF
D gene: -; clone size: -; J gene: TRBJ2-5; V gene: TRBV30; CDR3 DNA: TGTGCCTGGAGTCCCCTAGTGATTGCAGAGACCCAGTACTTC; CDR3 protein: CAWSPLVIAETQYF
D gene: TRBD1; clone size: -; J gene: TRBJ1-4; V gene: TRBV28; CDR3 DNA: TGTGCCAGCAGTATCCAAACAGGGGGCTTGAATAATGAAAAACTGTTTTTT; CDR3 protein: CASSIQTGGLNNEKLFF
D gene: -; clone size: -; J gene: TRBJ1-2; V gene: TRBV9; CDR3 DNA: TGTGCCAGCAGCGTGGGAGGGGGGTCCTATGGCTACACCTTC; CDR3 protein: CASSVGGGSYGYTF
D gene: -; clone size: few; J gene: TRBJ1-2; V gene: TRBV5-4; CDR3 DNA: TGTGCCAGCAGCTTGCGGGTAGGGCAGGGCGGCTACACCTTC; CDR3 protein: CASSLRVGQGGYTF
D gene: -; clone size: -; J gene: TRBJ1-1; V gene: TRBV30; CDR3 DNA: TGTGCCTGGACGGGGGAAAACACTGAAGCTTTCTTT; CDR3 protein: CAWTGENTEAFF